This T cell receptor (beta chain) was sequenced during a study of metastatic and nonmetastatic thyroid tumors. Findings and caveats of the study: The study reportedly found significantly higher TCR beta diversity in malignant thyroid tumors than benign nodules, in blood and tumor.

TCRdb re-called clones via MiXCR from the PCR reads. The sample has some 60,000 clones, just under 30% seen once. Worth noting for this clone: The antigen is undetermined.

No treatment of any kind had been given to any patient before thyroid surgery. The CDR3 sequence is 14 residues long. Germline CDR1 reads MRHNA; CDR2 reads SNTAGT. Trimming took 0 bases from V and 1 from J, leaving 6 bases between them. The chain combines TRBV6-4 with TRBJ1-2; D uncertain. This receptor was identified in a female donor with papillary thyroid cancer or a benign thyroid nodule (not recorded which). Some clones in this sample may be carry-over from other donors' samples. Source material: blood. CDR3 DNA sequence: TGTGCCAGCAGTGACTCGGGCAATAACTATGGCTACACCTTC. Translation: CASSDSGNNYGYTF.